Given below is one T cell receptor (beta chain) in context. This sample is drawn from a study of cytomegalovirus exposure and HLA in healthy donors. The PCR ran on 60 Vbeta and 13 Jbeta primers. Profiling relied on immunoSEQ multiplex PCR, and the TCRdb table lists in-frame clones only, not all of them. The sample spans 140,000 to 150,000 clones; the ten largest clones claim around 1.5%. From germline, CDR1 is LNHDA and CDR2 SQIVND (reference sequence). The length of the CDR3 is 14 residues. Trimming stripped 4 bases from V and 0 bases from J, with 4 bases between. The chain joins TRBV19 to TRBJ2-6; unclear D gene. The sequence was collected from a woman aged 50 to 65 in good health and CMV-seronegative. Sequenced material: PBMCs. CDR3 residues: CASSSSSGANVLTF. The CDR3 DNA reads TGTGCCAGTAGTAGCAGCTCTGGGGCCAACGTCCTGACTTTC.